A single sample is the source of the 32 T cell receptor beta chains below, sequenced in a study of blood T cell repertoires in COVID-19. Method: immunoSEQ multiplex PCR; TCRdb's copy keeps in-frame clones and lacks some. This sample yields about 290,000 clones, of which about nine tenths are seen a single time; around 1.7% belongs to the top ten. The sample taken for sequencing was PBMCs or T cells enriched from blood (not recorded which). All receptors derive from a woman in her thirties or forties who had recovered from COVID-19.

The V call is TRBV10-3, the J call TRBJ2-2, with D maybe TRBD2 (6 bases). Deletions cut 3 bases from V and 7 bases from J, with 9 bases between. Looked up from germline, CDR1 is ENHRY and CDR2 is SYGVKD. The CDR3 extends over 13 amino acids. CDR3 nucleotides: TGTGCCATCAGTGACGGGGGAGACGGGGAGCTGTTTTTT. Translating gives CAISDGGDGELFF.

Regarding this clone: An end of the junction does not agree with germline; a read error may underlie this. Other DNA sequences in this specimen translate into the identical CDR3. The chain links TRBV2 to TRBJ2-7, with 8 bases fitting TRBD2. Per germline, CDR1 SNHLY and CDR2 FYNNEI. The CDR3 is 14 residues long. CDR3 sequence (DNA): TGTGCCAGCAGTAGGGGTCGGGGGGGCCTTCAACACGACTTC. Residues: CASSRGRGGLQHDF. The whole variable domain, filled in from reference TRBV2 and TRBJ2-7, reads EPEVTQTPSHQVTQMGQEVILRCVPISNHLYFYWYRQILGQKVEFLVSFYNNEISEKSEIFDDQFSVERPDGSNFTLKIRSTKLEDSAMYFCASSRGRGGLQHDFGPGTRLTVT.

The gene calls are TRBV5-4 and TRBJ2-7, with TRBD1 matching over 9 bases. V trimming: 4 bases; J trimming: 6 bases; junction bases outside the gene matches: 8. The CDR3 consists of 14 residues. The germline CDR1 and CDR2 sequences are SGHNT and YYREEE (reference sequence). The CDR3 DNA follows: TGTGCCAGCAGCCGGGACAGGGAATCGTCCGAGCAGTACTTC. It translates to CASSRDRESSEQYF.

This chain joins TRBV5-6 and TRBJ1-5; no clear D gene. Germline V gene lookup returns CDR1 SGHDT and CDR2 YYEEEE. V dropped 0 bases and J dropped 0 bases, with 7 bases sitting between them. CDR3 length equals 15 residues. The CDR3 sequence is CASSLGSVSNQPQHF. The CDR3 DNA sequence: TGTGCCAGCAGCTTGGGGTCGGTTAGCAATCAGCCCCAGCATTTT.

The chain uses TRBV7-9 and TRBJ1-3; D gene ambiguous. The V end was cut by 3 bases, the J end by 5 bases, with 8 bases between. Germline V gene sequence: CDR1 SEHNR, CDR2 FQNEAQ (reference sequence). This CDR3 has 13 residues. The DNA of the CDR3 is TGTGCCAGCAGCTTCTCCCAGAGAAACACCATATATTTT. It specifies CASSFSQRNTIYF.

This chain joins TRBV19 and TRBJ2-3; 7 bases are shared with TRBD2. J was trimmed by 3 bases and V by 1 base; bases with no gene match: 1. The CDR3 length is 14 residues. Germline V gene lookup returns CDR1 LNHDA and CDR2 SQIVND (reference sequence). CDR3 amino acids: CASSIAGGTDTQYF. CDR3 nucleotides: TGTGCCAGTAGTATAGCGGGGGGTACAGATACGCAGTATTTT. The whole variable domain, filled in from reference TRBV19 and TRBJ2-3, reads DGGITQSPKYLFRKEGQNVTLSCEQNLNHDAMYWYRQDPGQGLRLIYYSQIVNDFQKGDIAEGYSVSREKKESFPLTVTSAQKNPTAFYLCASSIAGGTDTQYFGPGTRLTVL.

J is TRBJ1-4 and V is TRBV7-9; D call uncertain. CDR1 and CDR2 (germline): SEHNR, FQNEAQ (reference sequence). The CDR3 length is 14 residues. Deletions cut 5 bases from V and 3 bases from J, with 10 bases between. The DNA of the CDR3 is TGTGCCAGCAGCGACTCGGGGTCTAATGAAAAACTGTTTTTT. This gives the protein CASSDSGSNEKLFF.

This chain joins TRBV29-1 and TRBJ1-2; D ambiguous. Trimming took 0 bases from V and 2 from J, leaving 10 bases between them. The CDR3 extends over 14 amino acids. CDR1 SQVTM and CDR2 ANQGSEA come from the germline V gene. The CDR3 sequence is CSVEDQMINYGYTF. CDR3 nucleotides: TGCAGCGTTGAAGATCAGATGATCAACTATGGCTACACCTTC.

J is TRBJ1-2 and V is TRBV25-1; possible D gene TRBD1, 5 bases. Trimming took off 8 bases at V and 6 bases at J, with 22 bases between the two ends. The V gene's germline CDR1 is MGHDK and CDR2 SYGVNS. This CDR3 region has 15 residues. The CDR3 coding sequence is TGTGCCAGCCGGGCCGGGGGACGGGGAAGAAATGGCTACACCTTC. Translation gives CASRAGGRGRNGYTF.

This rearrangement joins TRBV9 to TRBJ2-6; maybe TRBD1 (6 bases). CDR1 and CDR2 from the germline V gene are SGDLS and YYNGEE. The V end lost 1 base, the J end lost 0 bases, and 11 bases lay between the germline ends. The CDR3 consists of 17 residues. CDR3 amino acids: CASSVKIGGSGANVLTF. The CDR3 nucleotides read TGTGCCAGCAGCGTAAAAATAGGGGGCTCTGGGGCCAACGTCCTGACTTTC. The full variable domain, its missing parts supplied by reference TRBV9 and TRBJ2-6, is DSGVTQTPKHLITATGQRVTLRCSPRSGDLSVYWYQQSLDQGLQFLIQYYNGEERAKGNILERFSAQQFPDLHSELNLSSLELGDSALYFCASSVKIGGSGANVLTFGAGSRLTVL.

The V call is TRBV25-1, the J call TRBJ1-4; D is uncertain. Germline V gene sequence: CDR1 MGHDK, CDR2 SYGVNS. V lost 4 bases and J 7 bases, leaving 16 bases between the germline ends. The length of the CDR3 is 15 residues. The CDR3 is CASSASRTGGEKLFF. The CDR3 DNA follows: TGTGCCAGCAGTGCCTCGCGGACGGGAGGTGAAAAACTGTTTTTT.

A remark on this clone: One end of the junction is discordant with germline, which a read error may explain. J is TRBJ1-1 and V is TRBV6-1, with D unresolved. CDR1 and CDR2 from the germline V gene are MNHNS and SASEGT. This CDR3 region has 14 residues. CDR3 DNA sequence: TGTGCCAGCCGTGAACCTCCGGGATCGGCTGAAGCTTTCTTT. The encoded protein is CASREPPGSAEAFF.

The V and J genes are TRBV6-5 and TRBJ2-7; tentative D call: TRBD1 (6 bases). V gave up 2 bases and J gave up 1 base, with 12 bases separating them. This CDR3 has 15 residues. Germline V lookup: CDR1 MNHEY, CDR2 SVGAGI. CDR3 sequence reads: CASSYEAGASYEQYF. CDR3 bases: TGTGCCAGCAGTTACGAGGCAGGGGCATCCTACGAGCAGTACTTC.

The chain combines TRBV27 with TRBJ1-2; D is possibly TRBD1 (6 bases). Germline V gene lookup returns CDR1 MNHEY and CDR2 SMNVEV (reference sequence). CDR3 length: 14 residues. Trimming took 9 bases from V and 1 from J, leaving 15 bases between them. The CDR3 DNA reads as TGTGCCAGTGGACAGCTCCCTATTAACTATGGCTACACCTTC. It translates to CASGQLPINYGYTF.

This clone was seen only once. The chain recombines TRBV28 with TRBJ1-4, with 7 bases lining up with TRBD1. CDR3 length: 15 amino acids. V gave up 3 bases and J gave up 8 bases; unmatched junction bases: 9. Germline-derived CDR1 and CDR2 are MDHEN and SYDVKM. CDR3 region: CASSFIRGLGEKLFF. CDR3 DNA sequence: TGTGCCAGCAGTTTCATAAGGGGGCTGGGGGAAAAACTGTTTTTT. The complete variable domain, with remaining parts taken from reference TRBV28 and TRBJ1-4, reads DVKVTQSSRYLVKRTGEKVFLECVQDMDHENMFWYRQDPGLGLRLIYFSYDVKMKEKGDIPEGYSVSREKKERFSLILESASTNQTSMYLCASSFIRGLGEKLFFGSGTQLSVL.

The V and J genes are TRBV16 and TRBJ1-2; no clear D. The germline gives CDR1 KGHSY, CDR2 FQNENV. This CDR3 comprises 17 residues. V shed 0 bases and J shed 8 bases, with 22 bases lying between them. The CDR3 is CASSQSVVPPGDDGYTF. The CDR3 DNA reads TGTGCCAGCAGCCAATCGGTGGTCCCTCCCGGGGATGACGGCTACACCTTC.

This chain joins TRBV11-2 and TRBJ1-5, with D perhaps matching TRBD1 (5 bases). The V and J ends lost 0 bases and 7 bases respectively, with 16 bases between them. Germline CDR1 is SGHAT and CDR2 is FQNNGV. This CDR3 comprises 16 residues. The CDR3 protein is CASSLDSSGLGQPQHF. The CDR3 DNA reads as TGTGCCAGCAGCTTAGATAGCTCAGGGTTGGGGCAGCCCCAGCATTTT.

The chain couples TRBV29-1 to TRBJ2-1, with D hard to call. This CDR3 is built from 11 residues. The germline gives CDR1 SQVTM, CDR2 ANQGSEA. Trimming removed 4 bases from V and 4 bases from J, with 5 bases in between. The CDR3 DNA reads as TGCAGCGTTGGCGAATACAATGAGCAGTTCTTC. It encodes CSVGEYNEQFF.

The table lists this clone with a few counts. The genes are TRBV3-1 (or the pseudogene TRBV3-2) and TRBJ1-6; 12 nucleotides agree with TRBD1. The germline CDR1 and CDR2 sequences are LGHDT and YNNKEL (reference sequence). The CDR3 is 17 residues long. V dropped 4 bases and J dropped 4; count of bases not matched to a gene: 5. CDR3 loop: CASSRGQGARYNSPLHF. In DNA form, the CDR3 reads TGTGCCAGCAGCCGGGGACAGGGGGCTCGTTATAATTCACCCCTCCACTTT.

The rearrangement uses TRBV29-1 and TRBJ1-2; 9 nucleotides match TRBD1. This CDR3 has 13 residues. Trimming cost V 4 bases and J 7 bases; bases outside gene matches: 7. The V gene's germline CDR1 is SQVTM and CDR2 ANQGSEA. CDR3 bases: TGCAGCGTTGGACAGGGGGTCGATCGTGGCTACACCTTC. Its translation is CSVGQGVDRGYTF.

The rearrangement uses TRBV11-3 and TRBJ2-7; TRBD1 matches at 8 bases. The CDR3 is 17 amino acids. Trimming removed 5 bases from V and 5 bases from J; junction bases left unmatched: 17. Germline assignment: CDR1 SGHNT and CDR2 YENEEA. For the CDR3, the DNA is TGTGCCAGCAGCCAGGGGGCCCCGGCAGGGCGTTTGGACGAGCAGTACTTC. It encodes CASSQGAPAGRLDEQYF.

This clone was seen only a few times. The V and J genes are TRBV5-6 and TRBJ2-7, with TRBD2 as a possible D gene (6 bases). The ends were cut back, 0 bases at V and 4 bases at J, with 8 bases in the middle. CDR1 is SGHDT and CDR2 is YYEEEE in the germline V gene. The CDR3 has 13 residues. The CDR3 nucleotides read TGTGCCAGCAGCTTGGCGGGACTTTACGAGCAGTACTTC. Amino acid sequence: CASSLAGLYEQYF.

This rearrangement joins TRBV7-2 to TRBJ2-7; TRBD2 agrees at 11 bases. The germline CDR1 and CDR2 sequences are SGHTA and FQGNSA. The CDR3 loop spans 17 amino acids. Trimming took 3 bases from V and 3 from J; bases not matched to a gene: 10. CDR3 region: CASSFGLAGGVGYEQYF. The CDR3 bases are TGTGCCAGCAGCTTCGGGCTAGCGGGAGGAGTCGGCTACGAGCAGTACTTC. Together with reference TRBV7-2 and TRBJ2-7, the CDR3 gives the full variable domain: GAGVSQSPSNKVTEKGKDVELRCDPISGHTALYWYRQSLGQGLEFLIYFQGNSAPDKSGLPSDRFSAERTGGSVSTLTIQRTQQEDSAVYLCASSFGLAGGVGYEQYFGPGTRLTVT.

This chain joins TRBV3-1 (or the pseudogene TRBV3-2) and TRBJ2-7; the D gene is possibly TRBD1 (5 bases). This CDR3 comprises 15 residues. Per the germline V gene, CDR1 is LGHDT and CDR2 is YNNKEL (reference sequence). Trimming pared 3 bases from V and 5 bases from J, leaving 17 bases between. In DNA, the CDR3 is TGTGCCAGCAGCCACTCCGGCAGGGTAAACGACGAGCAGTACTTC. It codes for CASSHSGRVNDEQYF.

The V gene is TRBV7-8, the J gene TRBJ1-2, with 9 bases identical to TRBD1. The CDR3 totals 14 residues. The J segment lost 5 bases and the V segment lost 5 bases, leaving 6 bases of the junction unmatched. In germline, CDR1 is SGHVS, CDR2 FQNEAQ. For the CDR3, the DNA is TGTGCCAGCAGCGATTCTGGACAGGGGTATGGCTACACCTTC. This translates into CASSDSGQGYGYTF.

The chain's CDR3 is CASSESEGELFF. The CDR3 region has the DNA TGCGCCAGCAGTGAGTCTGAGGGGGAGCTGTTTTTT. The rearrangement uses TRBV10-1 and TRBJ2-2, with D uncertain. V was pared by 0 bases and J by 8 bases, with 4 bases between. CDR1 and CDR2 from the germline V gene are WNHNN and SYGVQD (reference sequence). The CDR3 has 12 amino acids.

The chain couples TRBV4-1 to TRBJ1-4; D gene unclear. This CDR3 has 12 amino acids. The germline V and J ends were trimmed by 1 base and 11 bases, with 8 bases remaining between them. From germline, CDR1 is MGHRA and CDR2 YSYEKL. The CDR3 region is CASSQGGDKLFF. CDR3 sequence (DNA): TGCGCCAGCAGCCAAGGGGGAGATAAACTGTTTTTT.

The chain combines TRBV27 with TRBJ1-1; D possibly corresponds to TRBD1 (6 bases). V shed 2 bases and J shed 3 bases, with 13 bases lying between them. This CDR3 has 15 residues. Germline loops: CDR1 MNHEY, CDR2 SMNVEV (reference sequence). The CDR3 here is CASSLMTGGYTEAFF. As DNA, the CDR3 is TGTGCCAGCAGTTTAATGACAGGTGGATACACTGAAGCTTTCTTT.

The chain links TRBV11-2 to TRBJ2-7, with D uncertain. Germline V CDR1 and CDR2: SGHAT, FQNNGV. Trimming stripped 4 bases from V and 6 bases from J, with 16 bases between. The CDR3 has 14 residues. In nucleotides, the CDR3 is TGTGCCAGCAGCTCCATCACGGGTCACGGCGAGCAGTACTTC. Amino acid sequence: CASSSITGHGEQYF.

The chain links TRBV5-4 to TRBJ1-6; maybe TRBD1 (6 bases). Germline assignment: CDR1 SGHNT and CDR2 YYREEE (reference sequence). The CDR3 sequence is 16 residues long. Trimming removed 3 bases at V and 0 bases at J, with 10 bases between. CDR3 protein: CASSWDTSSYNSPLHF. The CDR3, as DNA: TGTGCCAGCAGCTGGGACACGAGCTCCTATAATTCACCCCTCCACTTT. Full variable domain (missing parts from reference TRBV5-4 and TRBJ1-6): ETGVTQSPTHLIKTRGQQVTLRCSSQSGHNTVSWYQQALGQGPQFIFQYYREEENGRGNFPPRFSGLQFPNYSSELNVNALELDDSALYLCASSWDTSSYNSPLHFGNGTRLTVT.

The chain carries TRBV9 and TRBJ1-1; D remains ambiguous. Germline V gene lookup returns CDR1 SGDLS and CDR2 YYNGEE. The CDR3 runs 15 residues. V lost 0 bases, J lost 1 base, and 10 bases lay in between. The CDR3 nucleotides read TGTGCCAGCAGCGTAGATCCTTACGGGAACACTGAAGCTTTCTTT. Residues: CASSVDPYGNTEAFF.

This clone was counted between two and nine times. The genes are TRBV19 and TRBJ1-4; TRBD1 might be the D (6 bases). The CDR3 spans 15 residues. Germline V lookup: CDR1 LNHDA, CDR2 SQIVND (reference sequence). V was cut by 3 bases and J by 4 bases, with 12 bases left in between. The CDR3 loop reads CASSIGPRGNEKLFF. The CDR3 coding sequence is TGTGCCAGTAGTATCGGTCCCAGGGGTAATGAAAAACTGTTTTTT.